Listed below are T cell receptor beta chains from one sample, sequenced in a study of cytomegalovirus exposure and HLA in healthy donors. Generated by immunoSEQ multiplex PCR, the TCRdb table keeps only in-frame clones and is missing some. The sample has 90,000 to 100,000 clones, approximately 80% seen once. Sequencing was performed on PBMCs. These receptors were taken from a man aged 55 to 69 in good health and CMV-seropositive. The CDR3 runs from the conserved cysteine through the conserved F or W. Fields, in order: clone size, J gene, V gene, CDR3 length, D gene, CDR3 DNA, CDR3 protein. D genes are given only for firm matches. Rows give clone size only sometimes, using once, few, many, or a class for an expanded clone.

. TRBJ1-4 TRBV27 14 . TGTGCCAGCAGTTTATCAAATCCCTTGGAAAAACTGTTTTTT CASSLSNPLEKLFF
. TRBJ1-2 TRBV4-3 13 . TGCGCCAGCAGCCAAGGGGGGGACTATGGCTACACCTTC CASSQGGDYGYTF
once TRBJ2-7 TRBV7-9 14 TRBD1 TGTGCCAGCAGCTTCGGACAGGGGTCCTACGAGCAGTACTTC CASSFGQGSYEQYF
. TRBJ1-5 TRBV27 17 TRBD1 TGTGCCAGCAGTCCCCGGACAGGGGGCTTGAGGAATCAGCCCCAGCATTTT CASSPRTGGLRNQPQHF
. TRBJ1-1 TRBV6-1 14 TRBD1 TGTGCCAGCAGTGCTGACAGGGGCAACACTGAAGCTTTCTTT CASSADRGNTEAFF
. TRBJ1-4 TRBV5-5 14 . TGTGCCAGCAGCTCGGAAACGGGGGGGGAAAAACTGTTTTTT CASSSETGGEKLFF
. TRBJ2-2 TRBV30 15 TRBD1 TGTGCCTGGAGTAACTGGGACAGAATATCCGGGGAGCTGTTTTTT CAWSNWDRISGELFF
. TRBJ2-2 TRBV10-3 14 TRBD1 TGTGCCATCAAGGGACAGAGGGATACCGGGGAGCTGTTTTTT CAIKGQRDTGELFF
. TRBJ2-1 TRBV5-1 14 TRBD2 TGCGCCAGCAGCGGACTAGCGGGGGACAATGAGCAGTTCTTC CASSGLAGDNEQFF
few TRBJ1-6 TRBV27 18 TRBD1 TGTGCCAGCAGTTTATACTCTCAAGGGGGGACAGGGAATTCACCCCTCCACTTT CASSLYSQGGTGNSPLHF
. TRBJ2-7 TRBV2 14 TRBD1 TGTGTCAGCAGTGGACAGGGGGCACACTACGAGCAGTACTTC CVSSGQGAHYEQYF
. TRBJ2-7 TRBV11-1 14 . TGTGCCAGCAGCCCCAACGCAGGAACCTACGAGCAGTACTTC CASSPNAGTYEQYF
. TRBJ2-2 TRBV9 16 TRBD1 TGTGCCAGCAGCGTGCGGGGGACAGGGGACACCGGGGAGCTGTTTTTT CASSVRGTGDTGELFF
. TRBJ2-3 TRBV14 13 . TGTGCCAGCAGCCACGCTACTACTCGGGCGCAGTATTTT CASSHATTRAQYF
once TRBJ2-3 TRBV21-1 22 . TGTGCCAGCAGCACCCCTCCACCGGGACTAGCGGGGGCGATTATAATCACAGATACGCAGTATTTT CASSTPPPGLAGAIIITDTQYF
few TRBJ1-1 TRBV29-1 13 TRBD1 TGCAGCGTCTCCGGGACAGGCGGCACTGAAGCTTTCTTT CSVSGTGGTEAFF
. TRBJ1-5 TRBV7-8 17 TRBD1 TGTGCCAGCAGCTTGGACAGGGTCTCTAGGAGCAATCAGCCCCAGCATTTT CASSLDRVSRSNQPQHF
. TRBJ2-5 TRBV2 15 TRBD1 TGTGCCAGCAGTACTCCCAGGGACAGCCAAGAGACCCAGTACTTC CASSTPRDSQETQYF
. TRBJ1-5 TRBV10-3 15 TRBD1 TGTGCCATCAGTGAATCCCAGGGGGCGGGTCAGCCCCAGCATTTT CAISESQGAGQPQHF
. TRBJ2-5 TRBV9 14 . TGTGCCAGCAGCCCGGGGTCACCCCGAGAGACCCAGTACTTC CASSPGSPRETQYF
. TRBJ1-1 TRBV25-1 14 . TGTGCCAGCGTAAGATTACAGGGTTACACTGAAGCTTTCTTT CASVRLQGYTEAFF
once TRBJ2-3 TRBV10-2 17 TRBD2 TGCGCCAGCAGTGCCTTGACTAGCGGGGGGAGCACAGATACGCAGTATTTT CASSALTSGGSTDTQYF
. TRBJ1-5 TRBV6-1 16 TRBD1 TGTGCCAGCAGTGGGAGAGGGGGCGCGGCTAACCAGCCCCAGCATTTT CASSGRGGAANQPQHF